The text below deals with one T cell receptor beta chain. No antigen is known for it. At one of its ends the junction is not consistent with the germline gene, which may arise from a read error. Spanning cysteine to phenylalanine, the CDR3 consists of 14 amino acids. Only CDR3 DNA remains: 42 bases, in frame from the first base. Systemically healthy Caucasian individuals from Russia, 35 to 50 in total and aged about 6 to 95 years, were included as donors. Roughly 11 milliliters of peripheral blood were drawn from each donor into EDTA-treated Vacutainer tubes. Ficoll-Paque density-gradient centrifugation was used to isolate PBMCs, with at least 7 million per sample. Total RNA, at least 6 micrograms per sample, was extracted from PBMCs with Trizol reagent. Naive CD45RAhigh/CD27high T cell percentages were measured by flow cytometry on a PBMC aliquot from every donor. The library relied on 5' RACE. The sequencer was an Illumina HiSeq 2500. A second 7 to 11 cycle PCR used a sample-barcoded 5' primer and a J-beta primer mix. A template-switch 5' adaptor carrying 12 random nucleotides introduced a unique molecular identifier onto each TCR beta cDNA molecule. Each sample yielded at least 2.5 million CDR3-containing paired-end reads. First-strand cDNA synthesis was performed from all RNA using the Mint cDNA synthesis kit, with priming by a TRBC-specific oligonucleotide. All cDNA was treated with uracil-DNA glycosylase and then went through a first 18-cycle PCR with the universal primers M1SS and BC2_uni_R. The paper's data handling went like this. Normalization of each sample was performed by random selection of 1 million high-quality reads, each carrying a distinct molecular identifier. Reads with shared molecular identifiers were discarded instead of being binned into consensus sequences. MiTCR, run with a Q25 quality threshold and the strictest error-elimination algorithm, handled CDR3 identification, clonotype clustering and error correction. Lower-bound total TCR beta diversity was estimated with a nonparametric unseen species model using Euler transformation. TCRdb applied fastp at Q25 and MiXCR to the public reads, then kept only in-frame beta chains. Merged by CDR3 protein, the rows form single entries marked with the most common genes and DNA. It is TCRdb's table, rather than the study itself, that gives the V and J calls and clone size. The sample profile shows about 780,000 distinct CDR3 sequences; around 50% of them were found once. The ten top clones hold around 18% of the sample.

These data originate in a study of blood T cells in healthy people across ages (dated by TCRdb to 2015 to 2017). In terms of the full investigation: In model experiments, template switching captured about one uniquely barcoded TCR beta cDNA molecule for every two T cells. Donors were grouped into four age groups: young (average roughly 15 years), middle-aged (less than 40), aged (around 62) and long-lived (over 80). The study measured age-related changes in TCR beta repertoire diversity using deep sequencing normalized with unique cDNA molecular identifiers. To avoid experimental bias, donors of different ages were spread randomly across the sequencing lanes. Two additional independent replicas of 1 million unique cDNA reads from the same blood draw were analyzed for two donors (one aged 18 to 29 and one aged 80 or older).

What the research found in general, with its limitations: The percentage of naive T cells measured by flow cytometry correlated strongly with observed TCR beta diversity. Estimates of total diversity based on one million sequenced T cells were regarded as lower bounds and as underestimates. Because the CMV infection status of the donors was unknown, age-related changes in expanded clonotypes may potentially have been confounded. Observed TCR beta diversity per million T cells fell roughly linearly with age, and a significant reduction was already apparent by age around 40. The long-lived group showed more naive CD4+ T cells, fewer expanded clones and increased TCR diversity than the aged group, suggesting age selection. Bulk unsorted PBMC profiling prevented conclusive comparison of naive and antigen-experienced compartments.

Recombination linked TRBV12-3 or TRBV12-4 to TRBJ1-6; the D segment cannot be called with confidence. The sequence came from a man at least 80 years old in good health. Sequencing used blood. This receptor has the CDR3 CASSLGQERSPPHF. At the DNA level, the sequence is TGTGCCAGCAGTTTAGGTCAAGAGAGGTCACCCCCCCACTTT.